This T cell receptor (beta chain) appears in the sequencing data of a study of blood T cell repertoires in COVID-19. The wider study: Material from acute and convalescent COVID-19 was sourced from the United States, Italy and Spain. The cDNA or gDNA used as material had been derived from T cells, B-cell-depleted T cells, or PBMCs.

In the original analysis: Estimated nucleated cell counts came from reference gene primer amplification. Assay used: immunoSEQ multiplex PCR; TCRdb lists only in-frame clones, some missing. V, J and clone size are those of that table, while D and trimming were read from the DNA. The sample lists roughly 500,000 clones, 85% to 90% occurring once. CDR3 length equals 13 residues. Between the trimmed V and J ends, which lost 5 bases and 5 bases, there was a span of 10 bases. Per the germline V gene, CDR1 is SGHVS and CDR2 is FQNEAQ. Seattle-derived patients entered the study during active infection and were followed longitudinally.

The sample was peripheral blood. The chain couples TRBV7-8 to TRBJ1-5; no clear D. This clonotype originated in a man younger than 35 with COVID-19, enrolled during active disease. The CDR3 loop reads CASSATEDQPQHF. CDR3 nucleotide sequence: TGTGCCAGCAGCGCAACTGAGGATCAGCCCCAGCATTTT.